The clone carrying this TCR beta chain was counted only a few times. No antigen is known for it. The record originates from a study of molecular identifiers for immune sequencing clone quantification. The study, taken as a whole, reports: Effector cells kept over 97% of their molecules in clones above 20 RNA copies, while naive cells kept under 1% there. In a background of 850,000 to 1,000,000 naive cells, spiked Jurkat TCR RNA from one cell was reportedly detectable.

Naive CD8 T cells underwent sorting with the CD8+CD4-CCR7+CD45RA+ definition. Methods described previously, with TCR primers listed, were used for bulk TCR libraries. One entry per CDR3 protein results from TCRdb running MiXCR on the PCR reads. The data contain 460,000 or so distinct CDR3 sequences, 20% to 25% of them singletons. The CDR3 runs 14 residues. Germline lookup yields CDR1 SNHLY and CDR2 FYNNEI. With V trimmed by 1 base and J by 15 bases, 5 bases remained unmatched. The sequence came from a human donor in good health. Some libraries in this study had Jurkat cell RNA spiked in. This sequence joins TRBV2 and TRBJ2-1; 14 bases map to TRBD2. The sample taken for sequencing was naive CD8+ T cells from blood, with Jurkat cell RNA spiked in. Subset here: FACS-sorted CD8+CD4-CCR7+CD45RA+ naive T cells. CDR3 protein: CASSEGLAGGPWFF. CDR3 nucleotide sequence: TGTGCCAGCAGTGAAGGACTAGCGGGAGGGCCTTGGTTCTTC.